Following are 16 T cell receptor beta chains from one sample sequenced in a study of T cell responses to AZD1222 COVID-19 vaccine. Some clones are missing from TCRdb's copy, which holds only in-frame ones; the method was immunoSEQ multiplex PCR. This sample has over 95,000 clones, with about 89% found just once. The sample consisted of peripheral blood, taken on day 0 of AZD1222 vaccination. The receptors stem from an adult in good health.

V is TRBV19 and J is TRBJ1-1; 7 bases are shared with TRBD1. From germline, CDR1 is LNHDA and CDR2 SQIVND (reference sequence). The CDR3 covers 15 residues. Trimming took 5 bases from V and 2 from J; bases not matched to a gene: 8. Here the CDR3 DNA reads TGTGCCAGTAGTTTAAGACAGGGAGTTAACACTGAAGCTTTCTTT. This gives the protein CASSLRQGVNTEAFF.

The genes are TRBV5-1 and TRBJ1-2, with D possibly matching TRBD1 (5 bases). Trimming pared 4 bases from V and 4 bases from J, leaving 11 bases between. Germline assignment: CDR1 SGHRS and CDR2 YFSETQ. The CDR3 consists of 13 residues. CDR3 sequence (DNA): TGCGCCAGCAGCCCAGGGACCTCCTATGGCTACACCTTC. This gives the protein CASSPGTSYGYTF.

This chain connects TRBV7-6 to TRBJ2-2; 8 bases are shared with TRBD1. V shed 3 bases and J 5 bases; nucleotides not matched to a gene: 14. The CDR3 has 18 residues. In germline, CDR1 is SGHVS, CDR2 FNYEAQ. The CDR3 DNA sequence: TGTGCCAGCAGCTTGGGGAGCAGGGGGCCGGTTAGTACCGGGGAGCTGTTTTTT. The encoded protein is CASSLGSRGPVSTGELFF.

This clone was seen more than once but under ten times. V gene TRBV12-3 or TRBV12-4 combines with J gene TRBJ1-1; D gene unclear. Trimming shortened V by 2 bases and J by 5 bases, and 9 bases separated the two germline ends. This CDR3 region has 13 residues. The CDR3 coding sequence is TGTGCCAGCAGTTTAAAAGCTGGGACTGAAGCTTTCTTT. Its translation is CASSLKAGTEAFF.

This clone was recorded once. V and J are TRBV19 and TRBJ1-4; D unresolved. The CDR3 totals 15 residues. CDR1 LNHDA and CDR2 SQIVND come from the germline V gene (reference sequence). V dropped 2 bases and J dropped 2 bases, with 9 bases sitting between them. The CDR3 nucleotides read TGTGCCAGTAGTATAAACGTGGCGACTAATGAAAAACTGTTTTTT. This encodes CASSINVATNEKLFF.

The V gene is TRBV6-5, the J gene TRBJ2-1; 7 bases match TRBD2. Germline trimming cut 2 bases from V and 5 bases from J; bases unmatched to any gene: 0. The CDR3 sequence is 13 residues long. In germline, CDR1 is MNHEY, CDR2 SVGAGI. CDR3 bases: TGTGCCAGCAGTTACCTAGCGGACAATGAGCAGTTCTTC. Its translation: CASSYLADNEQFF.

V is TRBV19 and J is TRBJ1-3; D remains unclear. The V gene's germline CDR1 is LNHDA and CDR2 SQIVND (reference sequence). V dropped 10 bases and J dropped 2 bases, with 15 bases sitting between them. The CDR3 has 14 amino acids. The CDR3 here is CAISSGGTGNTIYF. The CDR3 DNA sequence: TGTGCCATTTCATCAGGAGGGACTGGAAACACCATATATTTT.

The chain links TRBV2 to TRBJ2-7, with a tentative D call TRBD1 (6 bases). Germline CDR1 and CDR2: SNHLY and FYNNEI. With 5 bases removed from V and 3 bases from J, the gap between germline ends came to 11 bases. This CDR3 is built from 13 residues. The CDR3: CASSPGQFYEQYF. CDR3 DNA sequence: TGTGCCAGCAGTCCCGGACAGTTCTACGAGCAGTACTTC.

This chain joins TRBV7-8 and TRBJ2-2, with 7 bases matching TRBD1. J was trimmed by 0 bases and V by 0 bases; bases with no gene match: 4. In germline, CDR1 is SGHVS, CDR2 FQNEAQ. CDR3 length: 17 amino acids. In DNA, the CDR3 is TGTGCCAGCAGCTTAGCAGGGACAGTGTCGAACACCGGGGAGCTGTTTTTT. Amino acid sequence: CASSLAGTVSNTGELFF.

The chain joins TRBV28 to TRBJ1-5; TRBD1 matches at 8 bases. The germline gives CDR1 MDHEN, CDR2 SYDVKM. This CDR3 has 15 residues. The trim removed 3 bases at V and 6 bases at J, leaving 7 bases unmatched. The CDR3 DNA reads TGTGCCAGCAGTTTCGAGGGGACAGGCTTTCAGCCCCAGCATTTT. Residues: CASSFEGTGFQPQHF.

This clone was observed a single time. J is TRBJ2-4 and V is TRBV18, with a weak D call TRBD2 (5 bases). The CDR3 has 15 residues. V gave up 5 bases and J gave up 0 bases, with 11 bases separating them. Germline V CDR1 and CDR2: KGHSH, LQKENI. CDR3 DNA sequence: TGTGCCAGCTCAAATGCCGGACTAGCCAAAAACATTCAGTACTTC. It translates to CASSNAGLAKNIQYF.

The V gene is TRBV19, the J gene TRBJ2-1, with 10 positions matching TRBD1. CDR1 and CDR2 from the germline V gene are LNHDA and SQIVND (reference sequence). The CDR3 has 16 amino acids. Trimming cost V 4 bases and J 0 bases; bases outside gene matches: 3. DNA of the CDR3: TGTGCCAGTAGTAGGGACAGGGGACGCTCCTACAATGAGCAGTTCTTC. Translation gives CASSRDRGRSYNEQFF.

The rearrangement joins TRBV25-1 to TRBJ2-2, with D perhaps TRBD1 or TRBD2 (5 bases each). This CDR3 contains 15 residues. Per germline, CDR1 MGHDK and CDR2 SYGVNS. V was pared by 6 bases and J by 7 bases, with 18 bases between. The CDR3 DNA reads TGTGCCAGCAGCGACGGGGCCTTCGGGATCGGGGAGCTGTTTTTT. Amino acid sequence: CASSDGAFGIGELFF.

The J gene is TRBJ2-3, the V gene TRBV4-2; D might be TRBD1 (5 bases). Trimming took off 4 bases at V and 0 bases at J, with 8 bases between the two ends. Per the germline V gene, CDR1 is LGHNA and CDR2 is YNFKEQ. This CDR3 has 14 amino acids. The DNA for the CDR3 is TGTGCCAGCAGCCGGACATCTAGCACAGATACGCAGTATTTT. Protein: CASSRTSSTDTQYF.

The genes are TRBV28 and TRBJ2-1, with D perhaps TRBD1 (6 bases). Germline assignment: CDR1 MDHEN and CDR2 SYDVKM. V lost 4 bases to trimming and J lost 3 bases, with 10 bases between them. The CDR3 runs to 14 residues. The CDR3 bases are TGTGCCAGCAGTTCAATGACAGGCTACAATGAGCAGTTCTTC. Its protein product is CASSSMTGYNEQFF.

In DNA, the CDR3 is TGTGCCAGCAGCCAGGGGAAGGGCCCCCCCGGGGCCCAGCATTTT. Translated: CASSQGKGPPGAQHF. V gene TRBV3-1 (or the pseudogene TRBV3-2) combines with J gene TRBJ1-5, with D hard to call. Trimming took 3 bases from V and 11 from J, leaving 20 bases between them. This CDR3 contains 15 residues. The germline gives CDR1 LGHDT, CDR2 YNNKEL (reference sequence).